The 7 T cell receptor beta chains presented below share a single source sample, sequenced in a study of blood T cell repertoires in COVID-19 (dated by TCRdb to 2020 to 2021). Library generation was performed with the immunoSEQ multiplex PCR assay. What TCRdb holds here is the immuneACCESS table cut down to in-frame rearrangements. Part of the clones is not present; checked against another copy, under half of the missing clones reflect an unresolved V gene, and the others are unexplained. The sample data list 95,000 to 150,000 clones, and 92% of these were observed just once. The top ten hold around 1.9% of the sample. The sample consisted of peripheral blood. The receptors here all came from a man aged 45-65 years with COVID-19, enrolled during active disease.

The rearrangement links TRBV5-1 to TRBJ2-1; TRBD1 matches 10 bases. Per the germline V gene, CDR1 is SGHRS and CDR2 is YFSETQ. This CDR3 has 16 residues. The V and J ends lost 1 base and 4 bases, in that order; junction bases with no gene match: 5. CDR3 in DNA: TGCGCCAGCAGCTTGATCGCGGGACAGGGGTACAATGAGCAGTTCTTC. It encodes CASSLIAGQGYNEQFF. Supplemented by reference TRBV5-1 and TRBJ2-1, the full variable domain reads KAGVTQTPRYLIKTRGQQVTLSCSPISGHRSVSWYQQTPGQGLQFLFEYFSETQRNKGNFPGRFSGRQFSNSRSEMNVSTLELGDSALYLCASSLIAGQGYNEQFFGPGTRLTVL.

The chain has TRBV15 and TRBJ2-1; possible D gene TRBD2, 5 bases. In germline, CDR1 is LNHNV, CDR2 YYDKDF (reference sequence). The germline V and J ends were trimmed by 0 bases and 0 bases, with 15 bases remaining between them. CDR3 size: 18 residues. The CDR3 sequence: CATSRDAPAGSSYNEQFF. For the CDR3, the DNA is TGTGCCACCAGCAGAGATGCTCCTGCTGGGAGCTCCTACAATGAGCAGTTCTTC.

The V gene is TRBV27, the J gene TRBJ2-1, with a weak D call TRBD2 (5 bases). Trimming stripped 8 bases from V and 5 bases from J, with 13 bases between. This CDR3 is built from 13 residues. In germline, CDR1 is MNHEY, CDR2 SMNVEV (reference sequence). Here the CDR3 DNA reads TGTGCCAGCGGAGGTGTCCTCCACAATGAGCAGTTCTTC. Its translation: CASGGVLHNEQFF.

The chain carries TRBV9 and TRBJ2-2, with D perhaps matching TRBD2 (6 bases). The CDR3 is 15 residues long. Germline CDR1 reads SGDLS; CDR2 reads YYNGEE. V lost 1 base and J lost 4, with 11 bases in between. This chain's CDR3 is CASSVKLAGTGELFF. The DNA for the CDR3 is TGTGCCAGCAGCGTAAAACTAGCTGGCACCGGGGAGCTGTTTTTT.

As for this clone: One end of the junction fails to match germline, which may point to a read error. V and J are TRBV6-2 or TRBV6-3 and TRBJ1-2; maybe TRBD1 (6 bases). The CDR3 extends over 15 amino acids. CDR1 is MNHEY and CDR2 is SVGEGT in the germline V gene. The CDR3 is CASSNSLQGAGGYTF. The CDR3 bases are TGTGCCAGCAGTAACTCACTACAGGGAGCCGGAGGCTACACCTTC.

J is TRBJ1-2 and V is TRBV5-1; D is possibly TRBD1 (6 bases). Germline V gene sequence: CDR1 SGHRS, CDR2 YFSETQ. There are 14 residues in the CDR3. V lost 2 bases to trimming and J lost 4 bases, with 12 bases between them. The CDR3 loop is CASSLRTEGYGYTF. Here the CDR3 DNA reads TGCGCCAGCAGCTTAAGGACAGAGGGCTATGGCTACACCTTC.

The rearrangement joins TRBV9 to TRBJ2-3; tentative D call: TRBD2 (6 bases). The CDR3 loop spans 16 amino acids. Between the trimmed V and J ends, which lost 5 bases and 4 bases, there was a span of 20 bases. Germline values: CDR1 SGDLS, CDR2 YYNGEE. CDR3 nucleotides: TGTGCCAGCAGTGGTGGTTGGAGGGCAGAGGCAGATACGCAGTATTTT. It translates to CASSGGWRAEADTQYF.